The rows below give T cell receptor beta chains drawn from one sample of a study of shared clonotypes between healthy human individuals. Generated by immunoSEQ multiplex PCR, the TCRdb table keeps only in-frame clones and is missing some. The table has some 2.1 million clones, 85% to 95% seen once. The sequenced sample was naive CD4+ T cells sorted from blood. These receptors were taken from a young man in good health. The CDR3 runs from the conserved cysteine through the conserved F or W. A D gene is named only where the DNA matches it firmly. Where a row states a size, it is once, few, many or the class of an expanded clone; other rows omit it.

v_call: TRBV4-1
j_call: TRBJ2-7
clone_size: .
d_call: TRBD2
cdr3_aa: CASSQVLAGSYEQYF
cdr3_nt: TGCGCCAGCAGCCAAGTGCTAGCGGGCTCCTACGAGCAGTACTTC

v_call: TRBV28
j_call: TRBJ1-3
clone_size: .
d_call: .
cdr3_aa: CASSPYPQGESGNTIYF
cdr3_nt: TGTGCCAGCAGTCCATACCCCCAGGGAGAGTCTGGAAACACCATATATTTT

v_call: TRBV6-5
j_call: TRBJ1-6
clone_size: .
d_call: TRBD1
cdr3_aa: CASSYRDRSSPLHF
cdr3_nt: TGTGCCAGCAGTTACCGGGACAGGTCTTCACCCCTCCACTTT

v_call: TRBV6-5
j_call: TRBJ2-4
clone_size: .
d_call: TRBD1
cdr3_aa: CASSYTQGASQNIQYF
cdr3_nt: TGTGCCAGCAGTTACACGCAGGGGGCATCTCAAAACATTCAGTACTTC

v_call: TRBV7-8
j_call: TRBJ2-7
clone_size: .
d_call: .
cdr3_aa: CASSHRVPYEQYF
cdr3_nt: TGTGCCAGCAGCCACCGGGTCCCCTACGAGCAGTACTTC

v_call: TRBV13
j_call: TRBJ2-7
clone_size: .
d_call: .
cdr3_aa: CASSQLGEIAESPYEQYF
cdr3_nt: TGTGCCAGCAGCCAGCTAGGGGAAATAGCGGAGTCGCCCTACGAGCAGTACTTC

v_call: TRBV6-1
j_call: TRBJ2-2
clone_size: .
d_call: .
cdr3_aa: CASSEVFGNTGELFF
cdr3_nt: TGTGCCAGCAGTGAAGTATTCGGGAACACCGGGGAGCTGTTTTTT

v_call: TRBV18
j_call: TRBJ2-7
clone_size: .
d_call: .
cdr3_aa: CASSPPGGQQSYEQYF
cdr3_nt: TGTGCCAGCTCACCTCCCGGGGGACAGCAATCCTACGAGCAGTACTTC

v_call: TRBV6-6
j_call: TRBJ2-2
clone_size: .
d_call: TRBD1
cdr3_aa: CASRNGQGMTGELFF
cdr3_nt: TGTGCCAGCAGGAACGGACAGGGGATGACCGGGGAGCTGTTTTTT

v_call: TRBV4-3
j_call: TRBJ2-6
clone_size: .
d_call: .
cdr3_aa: CASSHYPGSGANVLTF
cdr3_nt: TGCGCCAGCAGCCACTATCCCGGATCTGGGGCCAACGTCCTGACTTTC

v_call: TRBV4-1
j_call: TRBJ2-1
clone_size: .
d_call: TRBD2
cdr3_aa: CASSQDGLAGGKFF
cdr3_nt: TGCGCCAGCAGCCAAGATGGACTAGCGGGGGGGAAGTTCTTC

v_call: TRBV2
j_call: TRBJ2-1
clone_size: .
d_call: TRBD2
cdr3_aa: CASREVAGVGWNEQFF
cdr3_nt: TGTGCCAGCAGGGAAGTAGCGGGAGTCGGTTGGAATGAGCAGTTCTTC

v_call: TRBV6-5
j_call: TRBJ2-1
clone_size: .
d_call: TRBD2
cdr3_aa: CASSPGGIYEQFF
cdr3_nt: TGTGCCAGCAGCCCGGGGGGGATATATGAGCAGTTCTTC

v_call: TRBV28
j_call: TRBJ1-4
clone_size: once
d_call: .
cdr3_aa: CASSPYGQTEKLFF
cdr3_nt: TGTGCCAGCAGTCCCTATGGACAGACGGAAAAACTGTTTTTT

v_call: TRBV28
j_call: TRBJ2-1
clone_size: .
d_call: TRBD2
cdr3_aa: CASSLEGLAGGNNEQFF
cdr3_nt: TGTGCCAGCAGTCTGGAGGGACTAGCGGGGGGGAACAATGAGCAGTTCTTC

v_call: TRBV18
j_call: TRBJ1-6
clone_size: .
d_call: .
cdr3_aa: CASSPQSAISYNSPLHF
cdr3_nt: TGTGCCAGCTCACCACAGTCAGCGATCTCCTATAATTCACCCCTCCACTTT

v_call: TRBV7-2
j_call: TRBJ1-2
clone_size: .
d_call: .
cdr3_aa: CASSLDKGCTF
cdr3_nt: TGTGCCAGCAGCCTAGACAAGGGATGCACCTTC

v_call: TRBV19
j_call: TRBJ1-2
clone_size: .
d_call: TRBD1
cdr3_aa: CASSLYPTGGVDYGYTF
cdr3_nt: TGTGCCAGTAGTCTCTACCCCACAGGGGGCGTCGACTATGGCTACACCTTC

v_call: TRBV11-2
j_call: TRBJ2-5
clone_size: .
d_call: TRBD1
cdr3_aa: CASSFSGGQETQYF
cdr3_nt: TGTGCCAGCAGCTTTTCAGGGGGCCAAGAGACCCAGTACTTC

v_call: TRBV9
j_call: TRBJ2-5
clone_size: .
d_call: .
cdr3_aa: CASSTTGSEKETQYF
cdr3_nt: TGTGCCAGCAGCACCACCGGGTCAGAAAAAGAGACCCAGTACTTC

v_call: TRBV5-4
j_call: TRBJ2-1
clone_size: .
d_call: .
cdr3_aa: CASSVGKAGSYNEQFF
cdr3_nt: TGTGCCAGCAGCGTGGGAAAGGCGGGAAGCTACAATGAGCAGTTCTTC

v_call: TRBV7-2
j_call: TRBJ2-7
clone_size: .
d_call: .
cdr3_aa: CASSLVGRTYEQYF
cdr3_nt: TGTGCCAGCAGCTTAGTCGGGCGGACGTACGAGCAGTACTTC

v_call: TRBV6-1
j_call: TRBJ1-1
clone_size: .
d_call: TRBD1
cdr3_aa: CASSATGQGTPEAFF
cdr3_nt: TGTGCCAGCAGTGCGACGGGACAGGGAACTCCCGAAGCTTTCTTT

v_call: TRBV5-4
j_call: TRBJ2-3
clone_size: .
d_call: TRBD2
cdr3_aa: CASSPRAGVRTDTQYF
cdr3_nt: TGTGCCAGCAGCCCTAGAGCGGGAGTGCGTACAGATACGCAGTATTTT

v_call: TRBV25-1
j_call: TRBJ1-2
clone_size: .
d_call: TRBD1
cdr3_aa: CASSGTGNIYGYTF
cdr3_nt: TGTGCCAGCAGTGGGACAGGGAATATCTATGGCTACACCTTC

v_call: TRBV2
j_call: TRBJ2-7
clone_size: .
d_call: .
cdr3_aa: CASSERVPSEGQYF
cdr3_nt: TGTGCCAGCAGTGAGAGGGTGCCTAGCGAAGGGCAGTACTTC

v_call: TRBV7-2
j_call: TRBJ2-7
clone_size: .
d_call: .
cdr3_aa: CASSLQDGPSYEQYF
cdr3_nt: TGTGCCAGCAGCTTACAAGATGGACCCTCCTACGAGCAGTACTTC

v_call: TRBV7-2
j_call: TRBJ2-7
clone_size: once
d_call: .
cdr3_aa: CASSLGQSAYEQYF
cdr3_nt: TGTGCCAGCAGCTTAGGACAGTCCGCCTACGAGCAGTACTTC

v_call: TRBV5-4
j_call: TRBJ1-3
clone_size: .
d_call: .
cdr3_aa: CASSSGNTIYF
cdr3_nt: TGTGCCAGCAGCTCCGGAAACACCATATATTTT

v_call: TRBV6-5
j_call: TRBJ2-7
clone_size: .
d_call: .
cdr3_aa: CASSSRAGGPYEQYF
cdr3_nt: TGTGCCAGCAGTTCACGGGCAGGGGGGCCCTACGAGCAGTACTTC

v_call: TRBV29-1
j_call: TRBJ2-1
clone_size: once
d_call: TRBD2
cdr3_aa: CSVDTGTSGNEQFF
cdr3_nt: TGCAGCGTTGATACCGGGACTAGCGGAAATGAGCAGTTCTTC

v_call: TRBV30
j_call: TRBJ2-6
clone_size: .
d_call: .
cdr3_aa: CALTWGGANVLTF
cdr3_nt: TGTGCCTTAACGTGGGGTGGGGCCAACGTCCTGACTTTC

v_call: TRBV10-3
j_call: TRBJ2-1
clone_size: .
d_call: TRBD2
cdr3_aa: CAISEAGTSDSEQFF
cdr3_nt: TGTGCCATCAGTGAAGCCGGGACTAGTGATAGTGAGCAGTTCTTC

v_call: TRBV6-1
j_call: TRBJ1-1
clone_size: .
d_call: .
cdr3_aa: CASSEQGKNTEAFF
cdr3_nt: TGTGCCAGCAGTGAACAGGGTAAGAACACTGAAGCTTTCTTT

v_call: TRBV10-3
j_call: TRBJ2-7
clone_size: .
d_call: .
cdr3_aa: CAISPADGWNEQYF
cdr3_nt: TGTGCCATCAGCCCGGCGGACGGTTGGAACGAGCAGTACTTC

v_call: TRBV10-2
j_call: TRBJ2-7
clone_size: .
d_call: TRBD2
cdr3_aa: CASSFTGTRDEQYF
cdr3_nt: TGCGCCAGCTCCTTTACCGGGACTAGGGACGAGCAGTACTTC

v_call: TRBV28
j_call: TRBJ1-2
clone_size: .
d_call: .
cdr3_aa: CASSLVDTGGYTF
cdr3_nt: TGTGCCAGCAGTTTGGTTGACACGGGTGGCTACACCTTC

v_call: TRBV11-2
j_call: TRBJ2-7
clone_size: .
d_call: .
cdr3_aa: CASSRDPGTHEQYF
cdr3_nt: TGTGCCAGCAGCCGGGATCCGGGGACCCACGAGCAGTACTTC

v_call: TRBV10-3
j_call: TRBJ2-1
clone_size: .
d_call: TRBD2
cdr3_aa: CAISAHISGTSGPEQFF
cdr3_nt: TGTGCCATCAGTGCCCATATATCCGGGACTAGCGGGCCTGAGCAGTTCTTC

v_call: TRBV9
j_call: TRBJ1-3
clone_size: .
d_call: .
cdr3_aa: CASSVEGLGNTIYF
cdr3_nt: TGTGCCAGCAGCGTAGAGGGGCTTGGAAACACCATATATTTT

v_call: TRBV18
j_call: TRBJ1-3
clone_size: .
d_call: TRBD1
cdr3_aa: CASSPEWTGAGNTIYF
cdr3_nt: TGTGCCAGCTCACCAGAATGGACAGGTGCTGGAAACACCATATATTTT

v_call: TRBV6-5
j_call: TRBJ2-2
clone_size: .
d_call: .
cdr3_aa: CASSLTAGTGELFF
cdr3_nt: TGTGCCAGCAGCCTCACGGCTGGGACCGGGGAGCTGTTTTTT

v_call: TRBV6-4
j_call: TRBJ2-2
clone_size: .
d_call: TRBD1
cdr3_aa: CASSTGGAGTGELFF
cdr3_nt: TGTGCCAGCAGCACAGGGGGCGCAGGGACCGGGGAGCTGTTTTTT

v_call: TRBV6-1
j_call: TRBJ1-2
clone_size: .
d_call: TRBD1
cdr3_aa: CASRGQEIYGYTF
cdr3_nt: TGTGCCAGCAGGGGACAGGAGATCTATGGCTACACCTTC

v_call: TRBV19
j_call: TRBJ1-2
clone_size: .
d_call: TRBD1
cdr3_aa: CASSYDRGDYGYTF
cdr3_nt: TGTGCCAGTAGTTATGACAGGGGAGACTATGGCTACACCTTC

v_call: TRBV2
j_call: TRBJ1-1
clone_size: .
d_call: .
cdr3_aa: CARKTGNTEAFF
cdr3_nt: TGTGCCAGAAAGACAGGGAACACTGAAGCTTTCTTT

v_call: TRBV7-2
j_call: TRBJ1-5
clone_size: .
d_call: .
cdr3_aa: CASSPGGGSQPQHF
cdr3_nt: TGTGCCAGCAGCCCCGGGGGAGGGAGTCAGCCCCAGCATTTT

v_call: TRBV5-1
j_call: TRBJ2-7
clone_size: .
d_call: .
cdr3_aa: CASSQAGLSEQYF
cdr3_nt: TGCGCCAGCAGCCAAGCGGGTTTGAGCGAGCAGTACTTC

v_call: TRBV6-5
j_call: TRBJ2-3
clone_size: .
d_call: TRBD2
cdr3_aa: CASSYERGGADTQYF
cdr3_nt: TGTGCCAGCAGTTATGAGCGGGGGGGCGCGGATACGCAGTATTTT

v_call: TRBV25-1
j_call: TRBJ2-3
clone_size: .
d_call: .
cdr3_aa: CASRLQGRADTQYF
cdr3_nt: TGTGCCAGCCGACTTCAGGGTAGGGCAGATACGCAGTATTTT

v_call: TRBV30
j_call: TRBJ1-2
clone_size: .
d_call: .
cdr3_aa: CAWSAGQSERGYTF
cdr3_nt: TGTGCCTGGAGCGCGGGACAATCAGAGAGGGGCTACACCTTC